The source of this T cell receptor beta chain is a study of T cell changes during pregnancy in multiple sclerosis. Libraries were prepared by immunoSEQ multiplex PCR; TCRdb keeps only in-frame clonotypes and omits some of them. This sample has roughly 70,000 clones; approximately 92% occur once, and the top ten carry about 2.2%. Germline CDR1 and CDR2: MNHEY and SMNVEV (reference sequence). The CDR3 totals 15 residues. After removal of 2 bases from V and 5 bases from J, the junction contained 6 bases not matched to a gene. The source is a female donor with multiple sclerosis, enrolled in a pregnancy study. The chain is built from TRBV27 and TRBJ1-5; 7 bases agree with TRBD1. The sample here was peripheral blood, taken before pregnancy. CDR3 loop: CASSLAGTDHQPQHF. The DNA of the CDR3 is TGTGCCAGCAGTTTAGCCGGGACAGACCATCAGCCCCAGCATTTT.